One sample yielded the 3 T cell receptor beta chains listed below, sequenced in a study of a mutant IDH1 vaccine in newly diagnosed glioma. Their cognate antigens are unknown. Profiled with immunoSEQ multiplex PCR; TCRdb holds only in-frame clones, not every one. The table has more than 50,000 clones, 89% seen once; the top ten hold approximately 2%. Time point noted: week 11, during vaccination. The study gave 300 ug of mutant IDH1 20-mer peptide per vaccine dose, with topical imiquimod. The specimen was PBMCs, collected from a glioma patient whose treatment included an IDH1 peptide vaccine. The receptors were gathered from a man aged 35-49 years with glioma.

V gene TRBV18 combines with J gene TRBJ2-1; D is possibly TRBD2 (7 bases). Trimming shortened V by 3 bases and J by 5 bases, and 20 bases separated the two germline ends. Germline-derived CDR1 and CDR2 are KGHSH and LQKENI. CDR3 length equals 17 residues. DNA of the CDR3: TGTGCCAGCTCACCGATAATGGGGGGGGGCTTCCACAATGAGCAGTTCTTC. The encoded protein is CASSPIMGGGFHNEQFF. The full variable domain, with the rest looked up from reference TRBV18 and TRBJ2-1, is NAGVMQNPRHLVRRRGQEARLRCSPMKGHSHVYWYRQLPEEGLKFMVYLQKENIIDESGMPKERFSAEFPKEGPSILRIQQVVRGDSAAYFCASSPIMGGGFHNEQFFGPGTRLTVL.

This clone was seen just once. The CDR3 nucleotides are TGTGCCAGCAGCTTGGCTATGGGATCTATCGGTGGCTACACCTTC. It codes for CASSLAMGSIGGYTF. The V gene is TRBV5-6, the J gene TRBJ1-2; no firm D call. Germline CDR1 is SGHDT and CDR2 is YYEEEE. This CDR3 is built from 15 residues. Trimming cost V 0 bases and J 7 bases, with 16 bases left between them.

The chain uses TRBV28 and TRBJ2-1; D may match TRBD1 or TRBD2 (7 bases each). CDR3 length: 13 amino acids. The germline V gene encodes CDR1 MDHEN and CDR2 SYDVKM. Trimming pared 7 bases from V and 9 bases from J, leaving 16 bases between. CDR3 in amino acids: CASTSLRGGEQFF. CDR3 sequence (DNA): TGTGCCAGCACCTCGCTCAGGGGGGGTGAGCAGTTCTTC.